This TCR beta chain was sequenced during a study of blood T cell repertoires in COVID-19. In the study overall: T cells, B-cell-depleted T cells, or PBMCs provided the cDNA or gDNA that served as material.

How the authors handled the data: Estimates of nucleated cell counts were drawn from the amplification of reference gene primers. Some clones are missing from TCRdb's copy, which holds only in-frame ones; the method was immunoSEQ multiplex PCR. That table furnishes V, J and clone size, whereas the DNA furnished D and trimming. The sample yields roughly 230,000 clones, 70% to 90% seen once. Germline CDR1 SGHVS, CDR2 FNYEAQ. The CDR3 contains 13 residues. Between the trimmed V and J ends, which lost 1 base and 4 bases, there was a span of 8 bases. The sequence came from a woman aged 55 to 70 with active or convalescent COVID-19. The chain joins TRBV7-6 to TRBJ2-7; D is unresolved. Sequencing was performed on peripheral blood. CDR3 sequence: CASSLEPLYEQYF. CDR3 coding DNA: TGTGCCAGCAGCTTAGAACCACTATACGAGCAGTACTTC.